Included here is one TCR beta chain sequence, with context. The antigen it recognizes is unknown. Qualities for individual bases were not recorded, and no much larger clone is one base off. Ficoll-Paque density gradient centrifugation was the method used to isolate PBMCs. The CDR3, from cysteine to phenylalanine, totals 9 residues. Only the CDR3 DNA stays, 27 bases, in frame from base 1. The junction shows trimming of 0 bases on V and 10 bases on J, plus 3 bases between the germline ends. The germline V gene (reference sequence) provides CDR1 DFQATT and CDR2 SNEGSKA. The listed sequencing device is Illumina NovaSeq 6000. TCRalpha and TCRbeta cDNA libraries were constructed by 5'RACE with constant-segment primers, with sample barcodes and unique molecular identifiers being introduced. Trizol reagent was used to extract RNA from every sample. Library amplification was performed in two PCR steps, and a second sample barcode and Illumina TruSeq adapters were introduced in the second step. Sequencing of libraries was performed on an Illumina NovaSeq with 2 x 150 bp paired-end reads. As for how the authors treated the data: Demultiplexing of reads and collapsing into UMI-guided consensus sequences were performed with migec v1.2.7. Using mixcr v2.1.11, UMI consensuses were aligned to TRA and TRB V and J templates and then assembled into clonotypes. A clonotype was counted as expanded or contracted only when both edgeR and NoisET called the clonotype significant, with the noise models trained on biological replicates. For edgeR calls, a false discovery rate-adjusted p below 0.01 and a log2 fold-change threshold of 1 were applied. As an exploratory analysis of dynamics, max-normalized trajectories of the 1000 most abundant clonotypes were examined with PCA combined with hierarchical clustering. The CD4 or CD8 phenotype of responding clones was assigned using the separately sequenced CD4+ and CD8+ repertoires. TCRdb reprocessed the public reads (quality trimming at Q25 with fastp, clone calling with MiXCR) and kept in-frame beta chains. Merged by CDR3 protein, the rows form single entries marked with the most common genes and DNA. V and J calls and clone size were set by TCRdb, not the authors. The table for this sample lists 350,000 to 450,000 distinct CDR3 sequences; roughly 26% of them were counted only once. About 8.7% of the sample belongs to the ten largest clones.

This sample was included in a study of T-cell memory formation after mild COVID-19 (dated by TCRdb to about 2021). Broadly, across the study: Most TCR sequence clusters were specific to one of the two donors. The cohort was made up of two young adult volunteers, one female and one male, who were previously healthy. Longitudinal TCRalpha and TCRbeta repertoire sequencing tracked T-cell clones expanding and contracting after mild COVID-19 in two donors.

The paper as a whole reports these results and caveats: Some responding clones were found in pre-infection memory, which suggests that pre-existing cross-reactive memory T cells took part in the SARS-CoV-2 response. SARS-CoV-2 specificity of the second-wave clones peaking on day 37 was not confirmed. The study covered only a couple of mild cases, and larger cohorts including severe cases with pre-infection samples were considered necessary. Contracting CD4+ clones were found mainly in CM and EM memory subsets, while CD8+ clones were enriched in EMRA. From day 15 to 85, contracting clones showed balanced CD4/CD8 phenotypes, whereas a second wave of clones that expanded from day 15 to 37 leaned towards CD4+.

Sequenced input: PBMCs or a T cell subset sorted from them (not recorded which). The source is an adult woman who had mild COVID-19 (a few samples of this study predate the infection). The sample titles of this study are shuffled in the database, so cell type and time point are left out; the donor was told from shared clones. The V and J segments used are TRBV20-1 and TRBJ1-1, with the D gene too uncertain to name. The CDR3 here reads CSAREVAFF. The DNA sequence is as follows: TGCAGTGCTAGAGAGGTAGCTTTCTTT.